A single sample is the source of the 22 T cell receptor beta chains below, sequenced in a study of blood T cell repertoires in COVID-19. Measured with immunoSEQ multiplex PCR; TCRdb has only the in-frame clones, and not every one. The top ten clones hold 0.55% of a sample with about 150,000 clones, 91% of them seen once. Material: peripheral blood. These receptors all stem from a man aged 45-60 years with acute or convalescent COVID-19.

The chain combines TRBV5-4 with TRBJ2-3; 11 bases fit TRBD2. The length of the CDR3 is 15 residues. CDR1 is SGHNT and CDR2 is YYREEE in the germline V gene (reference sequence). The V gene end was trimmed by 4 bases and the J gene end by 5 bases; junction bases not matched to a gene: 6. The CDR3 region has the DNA TGTGCCAGCAGCCCACGACTAGCGGGGAGAGATACGCAGTATTTT. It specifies CASSPRLAGRDTQYF. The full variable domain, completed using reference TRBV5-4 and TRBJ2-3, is ETGVTQSPTHLIKTRGQQVTLRCSSQSGHNTVSWYQQALGQGPQFIFQYYREEENGRGNFPPRFSGLQFPNYSSELNVNALELDDSALYLCASSPRLAGRDTQYFGPGTRLTVL.

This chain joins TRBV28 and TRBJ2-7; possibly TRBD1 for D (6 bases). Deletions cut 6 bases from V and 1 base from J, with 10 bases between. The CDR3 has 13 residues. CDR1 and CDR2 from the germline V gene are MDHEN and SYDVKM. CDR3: CASSPGTSYEQYV. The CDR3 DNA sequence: TGTGCCAGCAGCCCCGGGACATCCTACGAGCAGTACGTC.

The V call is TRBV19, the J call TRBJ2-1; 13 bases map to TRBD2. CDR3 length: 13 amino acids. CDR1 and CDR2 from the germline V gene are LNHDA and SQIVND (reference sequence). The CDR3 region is CATSGGWDNEQFF. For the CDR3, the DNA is TGTGCGACTAGCGGGGGGTGGGACAATGAGCAGTTCTTC.

Here the CDR3 reads CASSKEGVSYSNQPQHF. The CDR3 nucleotides read TGTGCCAGCAGCAAAGAGGGGGTCAGTTATAGCAATCAGCCCCAGCATTTT. The gene calls are TRBV21-1 and TRBJ1-5; the table's D call of TRBD1 was not tested on the DNA. TRBV21-1 is marked as a pseudogene. This CDR3 region has 17 residues.

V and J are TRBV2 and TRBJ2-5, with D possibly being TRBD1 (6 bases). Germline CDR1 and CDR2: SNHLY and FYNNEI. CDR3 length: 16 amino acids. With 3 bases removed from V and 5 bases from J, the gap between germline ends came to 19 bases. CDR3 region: CASSDPPGVELETQYF. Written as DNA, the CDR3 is TGTGCCAGCAGTGACCCGCCAGGGGTAGAATTGGAGACCCAGTACTTC.

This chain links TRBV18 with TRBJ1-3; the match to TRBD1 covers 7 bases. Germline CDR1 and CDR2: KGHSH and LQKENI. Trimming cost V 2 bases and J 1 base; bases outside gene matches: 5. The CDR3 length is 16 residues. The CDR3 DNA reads TGTGCCAGCTCACCATCGGGACAGCATTCTGGAAACACCATATATTTT. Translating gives CASSPSGQHSGNTIYF.

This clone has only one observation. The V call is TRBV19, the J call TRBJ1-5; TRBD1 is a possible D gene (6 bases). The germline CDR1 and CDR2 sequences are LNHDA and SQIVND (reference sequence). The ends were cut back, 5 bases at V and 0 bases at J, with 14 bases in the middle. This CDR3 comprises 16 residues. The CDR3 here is CASSFGQINSNQPQHF. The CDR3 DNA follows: TGTGCCAGTAGTTTTGGACAGATAAATAGCAATCAGCCCCAGCATTTT. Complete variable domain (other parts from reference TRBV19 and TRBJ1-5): DGGITQSPKYLFRKEGQNVTLSCEQNLNHDAMYWYRQDPGQGLRLIYYSQIVNDFQKGDIAEGYSVSREKKESFPLTVTSAQKNPTAFYLCASSFGQINSNQPQHFGDGTRLSIL.

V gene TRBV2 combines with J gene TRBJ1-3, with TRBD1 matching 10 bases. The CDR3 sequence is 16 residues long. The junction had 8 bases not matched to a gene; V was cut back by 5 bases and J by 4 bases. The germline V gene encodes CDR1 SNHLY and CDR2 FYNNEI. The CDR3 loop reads CASSKDRGRTGNTIYF. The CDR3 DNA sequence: TGTGCCAGCAGTAAAGACAGGGGGCGTACCGGAAACACCATATATTTT.

Written as DNA, the CDR3 is TGTGCCAGCAGCATTACTAGCGGGTCCTACAATGAGCAGTTCTTC. Its protein product is CASSITSGSYNEQFF. This rearrangement joins TRBV9 to TRBJ2-1; 9 bases match TRBD2. CDR3 length: 15 residues. Germline V gene sequence: CDR1 SGDLS, CDR2 YYNGEE. Germline trimming cut 4 bases from V and 1 base from J; bases unmatched to any gene: 3.

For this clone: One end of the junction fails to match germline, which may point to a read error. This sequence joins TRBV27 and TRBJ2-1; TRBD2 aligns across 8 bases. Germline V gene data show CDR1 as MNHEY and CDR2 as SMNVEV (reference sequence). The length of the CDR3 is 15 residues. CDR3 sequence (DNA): TGTGCCAGCACTTTAGCGGGACTTTCCTACAATGAGCAGTTCTTC. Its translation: CASTLAGLSYNEQFF.

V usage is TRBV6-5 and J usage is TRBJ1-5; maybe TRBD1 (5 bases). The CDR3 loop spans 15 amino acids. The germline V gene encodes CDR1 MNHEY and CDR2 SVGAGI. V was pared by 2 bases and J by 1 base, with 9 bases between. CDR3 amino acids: CASSYGAGSNQPQHF. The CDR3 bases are TGTGCCAGCAGTTACGGGGCAGGAAGCAATCAGCCCCAGCATTTT.

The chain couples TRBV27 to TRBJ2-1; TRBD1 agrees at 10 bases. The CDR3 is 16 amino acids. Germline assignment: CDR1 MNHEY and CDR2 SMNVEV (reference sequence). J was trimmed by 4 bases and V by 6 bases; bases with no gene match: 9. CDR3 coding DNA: TGTGCCAGCAGCTCCGGACAGGGGGGAGTTTACAATGAGCAGTTCTTC. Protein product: CASSSGQGGVYNEQFF.

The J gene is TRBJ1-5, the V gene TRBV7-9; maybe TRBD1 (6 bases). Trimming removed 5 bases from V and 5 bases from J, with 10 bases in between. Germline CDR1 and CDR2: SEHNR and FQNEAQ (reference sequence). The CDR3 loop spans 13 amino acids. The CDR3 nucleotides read TGTGCCAGCAGCACAGGGATAGATCAGCCCCAGCATTTT. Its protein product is CASSTGIDQPQHF.

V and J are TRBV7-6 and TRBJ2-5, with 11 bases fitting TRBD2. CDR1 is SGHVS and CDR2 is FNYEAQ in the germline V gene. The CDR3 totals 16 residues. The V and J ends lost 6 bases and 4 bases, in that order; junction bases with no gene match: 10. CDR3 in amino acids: CASSSYSGRARETQYF. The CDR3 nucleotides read TGTGCCAGCAGTTCTTATAGCGGGAGGGCCAGAGAGACCCAGTACTTC.

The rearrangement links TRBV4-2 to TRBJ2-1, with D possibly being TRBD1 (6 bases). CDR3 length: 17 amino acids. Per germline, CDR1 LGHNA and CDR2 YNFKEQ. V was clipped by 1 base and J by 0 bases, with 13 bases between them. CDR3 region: CASSQAGQHLSYNEQFF. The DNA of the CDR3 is TGTGCCAGCAGCCAAGCAGGACAGCACCTCTCCTACAATGAGCAGTTCTTC.

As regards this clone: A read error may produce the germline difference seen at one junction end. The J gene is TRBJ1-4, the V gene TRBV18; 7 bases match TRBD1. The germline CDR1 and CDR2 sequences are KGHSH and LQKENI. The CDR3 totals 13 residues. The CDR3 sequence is CATSGGTNEKLFF. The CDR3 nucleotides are TGTGCCACCTCAGGGGGGACTAATGAAAAACTGTTTTTT.

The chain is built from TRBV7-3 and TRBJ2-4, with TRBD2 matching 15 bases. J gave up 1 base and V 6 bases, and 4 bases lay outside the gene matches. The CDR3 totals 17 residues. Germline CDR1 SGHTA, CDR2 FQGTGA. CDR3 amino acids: CASSGLAGGLAKNIQYF. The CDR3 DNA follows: TGTGCCAGCAGTGGACTAGCGGGAGGGTTGGCCAAAAACATTCAGTACTTC.

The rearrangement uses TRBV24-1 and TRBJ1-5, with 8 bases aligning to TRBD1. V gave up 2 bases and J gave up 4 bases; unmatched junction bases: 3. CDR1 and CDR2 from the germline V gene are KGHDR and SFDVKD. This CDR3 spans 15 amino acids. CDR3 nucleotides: TGTGCCACCAGTGATTCACAGGGGGTGAATCAGCCCCAGCATTTT. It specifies CATSDSQGVNQPQHF.

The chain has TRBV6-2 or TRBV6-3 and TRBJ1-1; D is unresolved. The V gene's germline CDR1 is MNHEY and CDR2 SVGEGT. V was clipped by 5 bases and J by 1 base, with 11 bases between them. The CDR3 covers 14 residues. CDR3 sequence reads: CASSKALGNTEAFF. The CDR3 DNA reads TGTGCCAGCAGTAAAGCCCTTGGGAACACTGAAGCTTTCTTT.

The CDR3 sequence is CASSVAGAYNEQFF. For the CDR3, the DNA is TGTGCCAGCAGCGTAGCGGGAGCCTACAATGAGCAGTTCTTC. V gene TRBV9 combines with J gene TRBJ2-1, with D perhaps TRBD2 (6 bases). Germline CDR1 and CDR2: SGDLS and YYNGEE. The CDR3 contains 14 residues. V lost 0 bases and J 2 bases, leaving 6 bases between the germline ends. The full variable domain, rest sourced from reference TRBV9 and TRBJ2-1, is DSGVTQTPKHLITATGQRVTLRCSPRSGDLSVYWYQQSLDQGLQFLIQYYNGEERAKGNILERFSAQQFPDLHSELNLSSLELGDSALYFCASSVAGAYNEQFFGPGTRLTVL.

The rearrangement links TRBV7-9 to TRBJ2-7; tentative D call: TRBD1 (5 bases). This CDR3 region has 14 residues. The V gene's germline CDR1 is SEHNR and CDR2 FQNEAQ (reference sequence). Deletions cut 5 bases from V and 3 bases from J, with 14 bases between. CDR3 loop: CASSKKDNYYEQYF. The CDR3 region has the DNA TGTGCCAGCAGCAAAAAGGACAACTACTACGAGCAGTACTTC.

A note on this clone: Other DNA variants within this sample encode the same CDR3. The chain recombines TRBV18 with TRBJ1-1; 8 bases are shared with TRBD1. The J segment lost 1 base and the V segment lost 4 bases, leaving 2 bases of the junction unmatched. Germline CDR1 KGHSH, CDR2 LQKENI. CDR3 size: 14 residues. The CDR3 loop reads CASSRGTGNTEAFF. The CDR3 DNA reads TGTGCCAGCTCACGCGGGACAGGGAACACTGAAGCTTTCTTT.